Listed here are 22 T cell receptor beta chains from one sample, sequenced in a study of T cells in Graves' hyperthyroidism and ophthalmopathy. RNA transcripts served as the template for amplifying TCR beta CDR3 regions. The HTBI primer set was used in a first-round RT-PCR of the TCR CDR3. TCRdb fed the multiplex PCR reads into MiXCR, producing one record per CDR3 protein. The sample has about 590,000 distinct CDR3 sequences, about 14% seen once; the top ten hold more than 6%. Sequenced sample: blood. Receptors originate from a woman aged 18-29 years with Graves' ophthalmopathy.

This clonotype was observed a few times. V and J are TRBV6-4 and TRBJ1-1; D unresolved. The CDR3 totals 14 residues. CDR1 and CDR2 from the germline V gene are MRHNA and SNTAGT. The V and J ends lost 3 bases and 5 bases respectively, with 13 bases between them. CDR3 bases: TGTGCCAGCAGTGAGGAGGCGGGTTTGACTGAAGCTTTCTTT. Translated, it gives CASSEEAGLTEAFF.

This clonotype appeared many times. The J gene is TRBJ2-7, the V gene TRBV7-2, with D uncertain. The CDR3 is made up of 14 amino acids. V lost 5 bases and J lost 1, with 12 bases in between. The germline CDR1 and CDR2 sequences are SGHTA and FQGNSA. Here the CDR3 DNA reads TGTGCCAGCAGCCCCCCGACAAGGTCCTACGAGCAGTACTTC. Its protein is CASSPPTRSYEQYF.

This sequence joins TRBV19 and TRBJ2-1; a weak D match, TRBD1 (6 bases). Germline-derived CDR1 and CDR2 are LNHDA and SQIVND (reference sequence). The CDR3 totals 11 residues. V shed 6 bases and J shed 12 bases, with 12 bases lying between them. The DNA for the CDR3 is TGTGCCAGTAGCCCCGGGACATCGCAGTTCTTC. Translating gives CASSPGTSQFF.

The chain joins TRBV7-3 to TRBJ2-3; no firm D call. V shed 3 bases and J shed 0 bases, with 13 bases lying between them. The CDR3 spans 16 residues. Per germline, CDR1 SGHTA and CDR2 FQGTGA. The CDR3, as DNA: TGTGCCAGCAGCTTTATGGTTGGGGTGAGCACAGATACGCAGTATTTT. Translation: CASSFMVGVSTDTQYF. The full variable domain, rest sourced from reference TRBV7-3 and TRBJ2-3, is GAGVSQTPSNKVTEKGKYVELRCDPISGHTALYWYRQSLGQGPEFLIYFQGTGAADDSGLPNDRFFAVRPEGSVSTLKIQRTERGDSAVYLCASSFMVGVSTDTQYFGPGTRLTVL.

This clonotype was picked up many times. The V and J genes are TRBV9 and TRBJ2-7; the match to TRBD2 covers 9 bases. After removal of 4 bases from V and 0 bases from J, the junction contained 8 bases not matched to a gene. The CDR3 consists of 16 residues. CDR1 and CDR2 from the germline V gene are SGDLS and YYNGEE. CDR3 protein: CASSSRLAEDSYEQYF. The CDR3 coding sequence is TGTGCCAGCAGCTCAAGACTAGCGGAGGACTCCTACGAGCAGTACTTC.

This clonotype has ten or more counts. The gene calls are TRBV2 and TRBJ2-7; tentatively, D is TRBD2 (5 bases). Germline loops: CDR1 SNHLY, CDR2 FYNNEI. V lost 8 bases to trimming and J lost 3 bases, with 11 bases between them. This CDR3 is 12 amino acids long. CDR3 nucleotides: TGTGCCAGCGACCCCGGGAACTACGAGCAGTACTTC. As protein: CASDPGNYEQYF. Variable domain in full (rest from reference TRBV2 and TRBJ2-7): EPEVTQTPSHQVTQMGQEVILRCVPISNHLYFYWYRQILGQKVEFLVSFYNNEISEKSEIFDDQFSVERPDGSNFTLKIRSTKLEDSAMYFCASDPGNYEQYFGPGTRLTVT.

This clonotype was observed at least ten times. The chain has TRBV28 and TRBJ1-4, with D possibly being TRBD1 (6 bases). V was shortened by 5 bases and J by 6 bases, with 19 bases between the two germline ends. CDR1 is MDHEN, CDR2 SYDVKM, per germline. The CDR3 spans 16 residues. The CDR3 coding sequence is TGTGCCAGCAGTGTCCTTCCGGACAGATCGGATGAAAAACTGTTTTTT. Amino acids: CASSVLPDRSDEKLFF.

This clonotype was detected ten times or more. The rearrangement links TRBV28 to TRBJ2-2; D is unresolved. This CDR3 has 15 residues. Between the trimmed V and J ends, which lost 2 bases and 6 bases, there was a span of 13 bases. Germline CDR1 is MDHEN and CDR2 is SYDVKM. The CDR3 protein is CASSLGQLRSGELFF. The CDR3 bases are TGTGCCAGCAGTTTAGGGCAGCTTAGGTCCGGGGAGCTGTTTTTT.

This clonotype was detected many times. The chain recombines TRBV11-2 with TRBJ2-3; D gene unclear. Trimming pared 6 bases from V and 1 base from J, leaving 5 bases between. Germline CDR1 is SGHAT and CDR2 is FQNNGV. The CDR3 has 12 amino acids. The CDR3 is CASRWGTDTQYF. The CDR3 coding sequence is TGTGCCAGCAGGTGGGGCACAGATACGCAGTATTTT.

This clonotype was detected ten times or more. The chain joins TRBV3-1 to TRBJ1-1; D is uncertain. The CDR3 covers 15 residues. V was cut by 0 bases and J by 10 bases, with 18 bases left in between. Germline V gives CDR1 LGHDT, CDR2 YNNKEL (reference sequence). CDR3 amino acids: CASSQDARPSGGAFF. The CDR3 DNA reads TGTGCCAGCAGCCAAGATGCTAGGCCCTCGGGAGGAGCTTTCTTT.

The chain couples TRBV20-1 to TRBJ2-3, with D unresolved. V lost 2 bases to trimming and J lost 6 bases, with 18 bases between them. The CDR3 runs to 15 residues. Germline assignment: CDR1 DFQATT and CDR2 SNEGSKA (reference sequence). DNA of the CDR3: TGCAGTGCTAGAAAGTTGGTAGATTCCATTGATACGCAGTATTTT. It encodes CSARKLVDSIDTQYF.

The rearrangement uses TRBV19 and TRBJ2-7; the D gene is possibly TRBD2 (6 bases). The CDR3 is made up of 13 amino acids. V gave up 4 bases and J gave up 6 bases, with 13 bases separating them. Germline lookup yields CDR1 LNHDA and CDR2 SQIVND (reference sequence). The CDR3 coding sequence is TGTGCCAGTAGTAGGGGGGATGCACGCGAGCAGTACTTC. This sequence encodes CASSRGDAREQYF.

The V call is TRBV7-9, the J call TRBJ2-5; possible D gene TRBD2, 6 bases. Germline V gives CDR1 SEHNR, CDR2 FQNEAQ (reference sequence). Trimming shortened V by 1 base and J by 9 bases, and 15 bases separated the two germline ends. This CDR3 has 14 amino acids. For the CDR3, the DNA is TGTGCCAGCAGCTTAGTGGAGGGATCCTCGGCCCAGTACTTC. This encodes CASSLVEGSSAQYF.

At least ten counts were recorded for this clonotype. The V call is TRBV6-1, the J call TRBJ1-1, with D perhaps matching TRBD1 (6 bases). V lost 5 bases and J 0 bases, leaving 10 bases between the germline ends. The CDR3 runs to 14 residues. Germline V lookup: CDR1 MNHNS, CDR2 SASEGT. The chain's CDR3 is CASSIDRMNTEAFF. Written as DNA, the CDR3 is TGTGCCAGCAGTATAGACAGGATGAACACTGAAGCTTTCTTT.

This clonotype was seen repeatedly, ten times or more. The genes are TRBV12-3 or TRBV12-4 and TRBJ1-1; possibly TRBD1 for D (5 bases). V was clipped by 7 bases and J by 8 bases, with 17 bases between them. The CDR3 totals 13 residues. CDR3 DNA sequence: TGTGCCAGCACTCAGACGGGGGGTACCGAAGCTTTCTTT. Translating gives CASTQTGGTEAFF.

V and J are TRBV6-7 and TRBJ2-1; 10 nucleotides align to TRBD2. TRBV6-7 is identified as an open reading frame with a role that is uncertain. V lost 2 bases to trimming and J lost 5 bases; unmatched junction nucleotides: 21. The CDR3 runs 21 residues. The CDR3 here is CASSYQRLAGPAGPEDNEQFF. CDR3 nucleotide sequence: TGTGCCAGCAGTTACCAGAGACTAGCGGGTCCGGCGGGACCCGAGGACAATGAGCAGTTCTTC.

This chain uses TRBV7-8 with TRBJ2-7, with a tentative D call TRBD2 (6 bases). Germline CDR1 and CDR2: SGHVS and FQNEAQ. V was shortened by 1 base and J by 2 bases, with 12 bases between the two germline ends. This CDR3 region has 15 residues. The CDR3 here is CASSLEGRRAYEQYF. As DNA, the CDR3 is TGTGCCAGCAGCTTAGAGGGCCGGAGGGCCTACGAGCAGTACTTC.

This sequence joins TRBV9 and TRBJ2-5; 8 bases line up with TRBD2. V trimming: 3 bases; J trimming: 5 bases; junction bases outside the gene matches: 9. Germline V gene lookup returns CDR1 SGDLS and CDR2 YYNGEE. The CDR3 is made up of 15 amino acids. CDR3 region: CASSAREGQWETQYF. CDR3 DNA: TGTGCCAGCAGCGCTCGGGAGGGCCAATGGGAGACCCAGTACTTC.

This clonotype appeared many times. The V and J genes are TRBV12-3 or TRBV12-4 and TRBJ2-7; D is perhaps TRBD2 (5 bases). This CDR3 has 17 residues. V dropped 4 bases and J dropped 0 bases, with 19 bases sitting between them. CDR3 DNA sequence: TGTGCCAGCAGTTCGCGACCCTCTGGGGAGAGCTCCTACGAGCAGTACTTC. This sequence encodes CASSSRPSGESSYEQYF.

This clonotype occurred a few times. A read error is likely here: a far larger clone is one base away. The chain links TRBV28 to TRBJ2-1, with D uncertain. The germline gives CDR1 MDHEN, CDR2 SYDVKM. This CDR3 contains 12 residues. CDR3 residues: CASSLGYNGQFF. The CDR3 nucleotides are TGTGCCAGCAGTTTAGGGTACAATGGGCAGTTCTTC.

V gene TRBV6-1 combines with J gene TRBJ1-5, with D unresolved. Germline V CDR1 and CDR2: MNHNS, SASEGT. The length of the CDR3 is 11 residues. The V end was cut by 7 bases, the J end by 6 bases, with 7 bases between. The CDR3 sequence: CASTQTQPQHF. In nucleotides, the CDR3 is TGTGCCAGCACCCAGACTCAGCCCCAGCATTTT.

The chain employs TRBV7-3 and TRBJ1-6; 10 positions agree with TRBD1. Germline V gives CDR1 SGHTA, CDR2 FQGTGA. The CDR3 sequence is 15 residues long. V lost 5 bases, J lost 10 bases, and 8 bases stayed unmatched. CDR3 amino acids: CASSMSGTGDSPLHF. CDR3 in DNA: TGTGCCAGCAGCATGTCCGGGACAGGGGACTCACCCCTCCACTTT.